The 23 T cell receptor beta chains below were found in one sample sequenced in a study of T cell responses to AZD1222 COVID-19 vaccine (dated by TCRdb to about 2021). The intended sense of this specimen's time point label: baseline before first vaccination. The library came from the immunoSEQ multiplex PCR assay. Held by TCRdb, this immuneACCESS table contains in-frame sequences only and omits some clones. Under half of the omission traces to an unresolved V gene where checked; the cause of the rest is unknown. The sample table shows about 140,000 clones, and 92% are seen once. The ten largest clones take up 2.3% of the sample. This sample comprised peripheral blood, obtained on day 0 of AZD1222 vaccination. These receptors came from an adult in good health.

V is TRBV19 and J is TRBJ2-1; D remains unclear. Germline-derived CDR1 and CDR2 are LNHDA and SQIVND (reference sequence). The CDR3 totals 12 residues. V was trimmed by 4 bases and J by 8 bases, leaving 9 bases between them. The CDR3 DNA is TGTGCCAGTAGTACGGGCCTGGATGAGCAGTTCTTC. This codes for CASSTGLDEQFF.

This chain links TRBV4-3 with TRBJ1-1, with D possibly matching TRBD1 (5 bases). Between the trimmed V and J ends, which lost 1 base and 7 bases, there was a span of 13 bases. The CDR3 length is 14 residues. Germline CDR1 is LGHNA and CDR2 is YSLEER. DNA of the CDR3: TGCGCCAGCAGCCAAGGGCCGGGCAGGGATGAAGCTTTCTTT. This encodes CASSQGPGRDEAFF.

The gene calls are TRBV6-5 and TRBJ1-5; D is unclear. Trimming took off 0 bases at V and 1 base at J, with 7 bases between the two ends. Germline CDR1 reads MNHEY; CDR2 reads SVGAGI. The CDR3 is made up of 15 amino acids. The CDR3 protein is CASSYSKGSNQPQHF. DNA of the CDR3: TGTGCCAGCAGTTACTCTAAAGGAAGCAATCAGCCCCAGCATTTT.

The CDR3: CASREEVPGNTIYF. CDR3 nucleotide sequence: TGTGCCAGCAGAGAAGAAGTACCTGGAAACACCATATATTTT. V is TRBV7-2 and J is TRBJ1-3; D remains unclear. CDR3 length: 14 amino acids. Germline CDR1 is SGHTA and CDR2 is FQGNSA. V lost 6 bases to trimming and J lost 2 bases, with 11 bases between them. The variable domain in full, completed from reference TRBV7-2 and TRBJ1-3, reads GAGVSQSPSNKVTEKGKDVELRCDPISGHTALYWYRQSLGQGLEFLIYFQGNSAPDKSGLPSDRFSAERTGGSVSTLTIQRTQQEDSAVYLCASREEVPGNTIYFGEGSWLTVV.

The CDR3 DNA reads as TGTGCCTGGAGGCTGGCCGGGACAAACTATGGCTACACCTTC. Amino acids: CAWRLAGTNYGYTF. The V call is TRBV30, the J call TRBJ1-2, with D perhaps matching TRBD1 (6 bases). The CDR3 is made up of 14 amino acids. The V end was cut by 3 bases, the J end by 2 bases, with 13 bases between. In germline, CDR1 is GTSNPN, CDR2 SVGIG (reference sequence).

The genes are TRBV5-1 and TRBJ2-1; D tentatively reads TRBD1 or TRBD2 (5 bases each). Germline CDR1 is SGHRS and CDR2 is YFSETQ. V dropped 2 bases and J dropped 0 bases, with 12 bases sitting between them. The CDR3 runs to 16 residues. The CDR3 sequence is CASSLGDQSSYNEQFF. The CDR3 DNA sequence: TGCGCCAGCAGCTTAGGGGACCAGAGCTCCTACAATGAGCAGTTCTTC.

V gene TRBV6-5 combines with J gene TRBJ1-6; D uncertain. The CDR3 is 13 amino acids. CDR1 is MNHEY and CDR2 is SVGAGI in the germline V gene. Trimming removed 2 bases at V and 6 bases at J, with 5 bases between. The CDR3 coding sequence is TGTGCCAGCAGTTACGGCGTTAATTCACCCCTCCACTTT. This translates into CASSYGVNSPLHF.

This chain uses TRBV18 with TRBJ2-2, with D unclear. The CDR3 runs to 16 residues. V was trimmed by 3 bases and J by 6 bases, leaving 17 bases between them. Germline CDR1 reads KGHSH; CDR2 reads LQKENI. The CDR3 loop reads CASSPLSSKGAGELFF. As DNA, the CDR3 is TGTGCCAGCTCACCGCTGTCGAGCAAGGGCGCCGGGGAGCTGTTTTTT.

The chain uses TRBV4-1 and TRBJ1-6; 10 bases agree with TRBD1. The germline V gene encodes CDR1 MGHRA and CDR2 YSYEKL. With V trimmed by 6 bases and J by 8 bases, 4 bases remained unmatched. The CDR3 loop spans 14 amino acids. As DNA, the CDR3 is TGCGCCAGCAGACGCGGGACAGGGGATTCACCCCTCCACTTT. This codes for CASRRGTGDSPLHF.

For this clone: Other DNA sequences from this sample encode an identical CDR3 as well. The chain combines TRBV6-1 with TRBJ1-5; unclear D gene. Trimming removed 3 bases from V and 1 base from J, with 7 bases in between. Germline lookup yields CDR1 MNHNS and CDR2 SASEGT. The CDR3 extends over 14 amino acids. CDR3 coding DNA: TGTGCCAGCAGTGAGGGGTACAGCAATCAGCCCCAGCATTTT. Amino acids: CASSEGYSNQPQHF.

This clone was detected only once. The gene calls are TRBV4-3 and TRBJ2-7; TRBD2 matches at 8 bases. The CDR3 consists of 12 residues. J lost 7 bases, V lost 1 base, and 0 bases had no gene match. CDR1 is LGHNA and CDR2 is YSLEER in the germline V gene. The CDR3 coding sequence is TGCGCCAGCAGCCAAGCGGGAGGGGAGCAGTACTTC. Amino acids: CASSQAGGEQYF.

The chain links TRBV19 to TRBJ2-3; TRBD1 matches 7 bases. V was pared by 9 bases and J by 2 bases, with 5 bases of the junction left unmatched. The CDR3 spans 13 residues. Germline CDR1 is LNHDA and CDR2 is SQIVND (reference sequence). CDR3 region: CASGTEITDTQYF. CDR3 DNA: TGTGCCAGCGGGACAGAGATCACAGATACGCAGTATTTT.

This clone was counted once. V is TRBV19 and J is TRBJ1-5; D remains ambiguous. V was clipped by 7 bases and J by 6 bases, with 19 bases between them. The CDR3 length is 15 residues. From germline, CDR1 is LNHDA and CDR2 SQIVND (reference sequence). This CDR3 is CASTGNHGTFQPQHF. The CDR3 DNA reads TGTGCCAGTACGGGCAACCATGGTACCTTTCAGCCCCAGCATTTT.

The chain carries TRBV19 and TRBJ2-1, with D perhaps TRBD1 or TRBD2 (6 bases each). The ends were cut back, 1 base at V and 6 bases at J, with 13 bases in the middle. Germline assignment: CDR1 LNHDA and CDR2 SQIVND (reference sequence). This CDR3 has 15 residues. The CDR3 DNA reads TGTGCCAGTAGTATAGGGGGGGCTCCGGTCAATGAGCAGTTCTTC. Its translation is CASSIGGAPVNEQFF.

This clone has just a few counts. This chain uses TRBV19 with TRBJ2-2; no firm D call. This CDR3 region has 12 residues. The V end lost 3 bases, the J end lost 10 bases, and 9 bases lay between the germline ends. From germline, CDR1 is LNHDA and CDR2 SQIVND (reference sequence). CDR3 in amino acids: CASSIGLEELFF. The CDR3 bases are TGTGCCAGTAGTATTGGTCTGGAGGAGCTGTTTTTT.

The V call is TRBV16, the J call TRBJ1-5, with 7 bases matching TRBD1. The junction had 7 bases not matched to a gene; V was cut back by 5 bases and J by 3 bases. Germline lookup yields CDR1 KGHSY and CDR2 FQNENV. This CDR3 spans 15 amino acids. In nucleotides, the CDR3 is TGTGCCAGCAGCTCGACGGGACAGCCCAATCAGCCCCAGCATTTT. It codes for CASSSTGQPNQPQHF.

This chain links TRBV6-1 with TRBJ1-5, with 8 bases lining up with TRBD1. The CDR3 covers 17 residues. The ends lost 2 bases at V and 3 bases at J; junction bases unmatched: 9. The germline V gene has CDR1 MNHNS and CDR2 SASEGT. CDR3: CASSEQPAGGFNQPQHF. The DNA for the CDR3 is TGTGCCAGCAGTGAACAACCGGCAGGGGGCTTCAATCAGCCCCAGCATTTT.

V is TRBV19 and J is TRBJ1-2; 9 bases are shared with TRBD1. V was pared by 4 bases and J by 7 bases, with 1 base of the junction left unmatched. This CDR3 is built from 12 residues. CDR1 is LNHDA, CDR2 SQIVND, per germline (reference sequence). The CDR3 protein is CASSTTGGGYTF. CDR3 nucleotide sequence: TGTGCCAGTAGTACGACAGGGGGTGGCTACACCTTC.

This clone was recorded only once. The chain combines TRBV28 with TRBJ2-5; D may be TRBD1 (6 bases). CDR1 and CDR2 from the germline V gene are MDHEN and SYDVKM. This CDR3 contains 16 residues. V gave up 5 bases and J gave up 1 base, with 17 bases separating them. This CDR3 reads CASSPRTGSRQETQYF. The CDR3 DNA is TGTGCCAGCAGTCCCCGAACAGGGAGTCGCCAAGAGACCCAGTACTTC.

The chain employs TRBV29-1 and TRBJ2-5; 7 nucleotides match TRBD1. Germline lookup yields CDR1 SQVTM and CDR2 ANQGSEA. This CDR3 comprises 13 residues. Trimming at V came to 4 bases and at J to 4 bases, leaving 6 bases not matched to a gene. The CDR3 DNA reads TGCAGCGTTGTTATTACAGGGGTAGAGACCCAGTACTTC. Amino acids: CSVVITGVETQYF.

The chain carries TRBV3-1 (or the pseudogene TRBV3-2) and TRBJ2-3; D remains ambiguous. The germline V gene has CDR1 LGHDT and CDR2 YNNKEL (reference sequence). The CDR3 extends over 11 amino acids. V lost 2 bases and J lost 5, with 2 bases in between. The CDR3 nucleotides are TGTGCCAGCAGCCAATTAGATACGCAGTATTTT. Residues: CASSQLDTQYF.

The V gene is TRBV7-9, the J gene TRBJ1-1; D not certain. Between the trimmed V and J ends, which lost 1 base and 4 bases, there was a span of 4 bases. The germline V gene has CDR1 SEHNR and CDR2 FQNEAQ (reference sequence). The CDR3 sequence is 12 residues long. This CDR3 reads CASSLEVTEAFF. In DNA form, the CDR3 reads TGTGCCAGCAGCTTAGAGGTCACTGAAGCTTTCTTT.

The chain is built from TRBV2 and TRBJ1-3; the D gene is possibly TRBD1 (6 bases). Per the germline V gene, CDR1 is SNHLY and CDR2 is FYNNEI. V lost 4 bases and J lost 4, with 14 bases in between. The CDR3 length is 15 residues. DNA of the CDR3: TGTGCCAGCAGTGCTGGCAGGGGTAACGGAAACACCATATATTTT. It codes for CASSAGRGNGNTIYF. Variable domain in full (rest from reference TRBV2 and TRBJ1-3): EPEVTQTPSHQVTQMGQEVILRCVPISNHLYFYWYRQILGQKVEFLVSFYNNEISEKSEIFDDQFSVERPDGSNFTLKIRSTKLEDSAMYFCASSAGRGNGNTIYFGEGSWLTVV.